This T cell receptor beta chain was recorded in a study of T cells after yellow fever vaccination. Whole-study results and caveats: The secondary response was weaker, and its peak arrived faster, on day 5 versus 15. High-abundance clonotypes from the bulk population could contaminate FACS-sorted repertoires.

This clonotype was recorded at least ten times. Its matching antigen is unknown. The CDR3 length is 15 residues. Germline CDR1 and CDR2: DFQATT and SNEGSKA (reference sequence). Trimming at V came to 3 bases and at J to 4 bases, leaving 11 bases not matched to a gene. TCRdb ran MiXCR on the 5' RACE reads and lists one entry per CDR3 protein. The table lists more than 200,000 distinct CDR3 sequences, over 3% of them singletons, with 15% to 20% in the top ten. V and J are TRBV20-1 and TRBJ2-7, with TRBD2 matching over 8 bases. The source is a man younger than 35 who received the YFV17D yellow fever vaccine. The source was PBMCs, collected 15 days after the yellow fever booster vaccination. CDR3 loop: CSARGGLGSPYEQYV. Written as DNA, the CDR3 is TGCAGTGCTAGGGGGGGACTAGGGTCTCCGTACGAGCAGTACGTC.